This TCR beta chain was identified during a study of T-cell memory formation after mild COVID-19. Study-wide results and caveats: Clones that contracted from day 15 to 85 were balanced CD4/CD8, while later expanders leaned CD4+. Cross-reactive memory seemingly joined, as some responding clones were found in pre-infection memory.

This clonotype was picked up many times. The antigen is not known. TCRdb re-called the 5' RACE reads through MiXCR, storing one row per CDR3 protein. The table records approximately 580,000 distinct CDR3 sequences, around 21% of them present only once. The receptor comes from an adult woman who had mild COVID-19 (a few samples of this study predate the infection). Cell type and time point are not known. Material: PBMCs or a T cell subset sorted from them (not recorded which).

The DNA of the CDR3 is TGTGCCAGCAGCCGGCCGGGACAGGGGCTCACTGAAGCTTTCTTT. This codes for CASSRPGQGLTEAFF. This sequence joins TRBV12-3 or TRBV12-4 and TRBJ1-1; 10 nucleotides match TRBD1. CDR3 length: 15 amino acids. J was trimmed by 4 bases and V by 6 bases; bases with no gene match: 8.